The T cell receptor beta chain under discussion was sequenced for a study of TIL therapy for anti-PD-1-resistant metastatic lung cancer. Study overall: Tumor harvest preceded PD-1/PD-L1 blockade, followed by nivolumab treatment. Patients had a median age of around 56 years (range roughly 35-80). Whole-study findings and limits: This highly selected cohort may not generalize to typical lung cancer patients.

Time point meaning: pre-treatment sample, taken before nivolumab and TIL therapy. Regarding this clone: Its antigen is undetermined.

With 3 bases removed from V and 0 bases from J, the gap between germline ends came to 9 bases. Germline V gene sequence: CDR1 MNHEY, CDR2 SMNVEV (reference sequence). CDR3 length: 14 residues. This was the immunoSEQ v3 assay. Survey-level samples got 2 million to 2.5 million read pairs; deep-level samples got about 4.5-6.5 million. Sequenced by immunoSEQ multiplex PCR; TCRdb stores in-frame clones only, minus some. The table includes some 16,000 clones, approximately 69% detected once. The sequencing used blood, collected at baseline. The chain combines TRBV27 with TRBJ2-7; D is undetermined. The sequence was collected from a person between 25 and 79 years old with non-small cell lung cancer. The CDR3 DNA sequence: TGTGCCAGCAGTTTCGGCAAGAGCTCCTACGAGCAGTACTTC. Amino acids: CASSFGKSSYEQYF.